Here is one T cell receptor beta chain with its context. Its specificity is unknown. The data were obtained in a study of identical twins. Study outcomes and limitations: Beta out-of-frame sequences displayed a weaker excess of sharing between twins. Instead of following the same donors, the conclusions were based on cross-sectional statistical analysis.

The CDR3 spans 12 residues. Germline V gene lookup returns CDR1 LGHNA and CDR2 YNFKEQ. V shed 0 bases and J shed 13 bases, with 10 bases lying between them. Unique molecular identifiers were in the cDNA, with template-switch universal primer binding. TCRdb re-called the 5' RACE reads through MiXCR, storing one row per CDR3 protein. The sample gives roughly 710,000 distinct CDR3 sequences, approximately 6.1% of which show up once; approximately 2% is in the top ten. The V call is TRBV4-2, the J call TRBJ2-1; a possible D gene is TRBD1 (5 bases). Sequenced sample: naive T cells sorted from blood. This TCR came from a man aged 18 to 29 in good health. The CDR3 sequence: CASSQDQGPQFF. In DNA, the CDR3 is TGTGCCAGCAGCCAAGATCAGGGCCCCCAGTTCTTC.